The rows below give T cell receptor beta chains drawn from one sample of a study of breast tumors, draining lymph nodes, adjacent tissues. TCRdb passed the multiplex PCR reads through MiXCR, listing each CDR3 protein once. The profile shows about 63,000 distinct CDR3 sequences, roughly 50% of them singletons. The sequenced sample consisted of breast tumor tissue. The receptors originated from a female donor with breast cancer. Some clones in this sample may be carry-over from other donors' samples. The CDR3 runs from the conserved cysteine through the conserved F or W. The order of the fields is CDR3 protein, CDR3 DNA, J gene, V gene, D gene, clone size. D genes are given only for firm matches. Not every row has a clone size; where given, it reads once, few, many or a size class.

CDR3 protein: CASSYGAANYGYTF; CDR3 DNA: TGTGCCAGCAGCTACGGGGCAGCGAACTATGGCTACACCTTC; J gene: TRBJ1-2; V gene: TRBV5-6; D gene: .; clone size: .
CDR3 protein: CASSLGQLPNTEAFF; CDR3 DNA: TGTGCCAGCAGCTTGGGCCAGCTGCCGAACACTGAAGCTTTCTTT; J gene: TRBJ1-1; V gene: TRBV5-4; D gene: .; clone size: many
CDR3 protein: CASSVSGTGANSPLHF; CDR3 DNA: TGTGCCAGCAGCGTTTCCGGGACAGGAGCCAATTCACCCCTCCACTTT; J gene: TRBJ1-6; V gene: TRBV9; D gene: TRBD1; clone size: .
CDR3 protein: CASSQGQGGDYGYTF; CDR3 DNA: TGCGCCAGCAGCCAAGGTCAGGGAGGGGACTATGGCTACACCTTC; J gene: TRBJ1-2; V gene: TRBV4-1; D gene: .; clone size: .
CDR3 protein: CASRTGTGSDTQYF; CDR3 DNA: TGTGCCAGCAGGACCGGGACGGGTTCAGATACGCAGTATTTT; J gene: TRBJ2-3; V gene: TRBV12-3/TRBV12-4; D gene: .; clone size: few
CDR3 protein: CATSDKRTGFGYTF; CDR3 DNA: TGTGCCACCAGTGACAAGCGGACAGGGTTTGGCTACACCTTC; J gene: TRBJ1-2; V gene: TRBV24-1; D gene: TRBD1; clone size: .
CDR3 protein: CASSWTSEDNEQFF; CDR3 DNA: TGTGCCAGTAGCTGGACCTCCGAGGACAATGAGCAGTTCTTC; J gene: TRBJ2-1; V gene: TRBV19; D gene: .; clone size: .
CDR3 protein: CASSLWDRGDTQYF; CDR3 DNA: TGTGCCAGCAGCTTATGGGACAGGGGGGATACGCAGTATTTT; J gene: TRBJ2-3; V gene: TRBV7-9; D gene: TRBD1; clone size: few
CDR3 protein: CAISESNPKREGNEQYF; CDR3 DNA: TGTGCCATCAGTGAGTCGAATCCCAAGCGGGAGGGGAACGAGCAGTACTTC; J gene: TRBJ2-7; V gene: TRBV10-3; D gene: TRBD2; clone size: .
CDR3 protein: CASSLLAGAHNEQFF; CDR3 DNA: TGTGCCAGCAGCCTACTAGCGGGAGCCCACAATGAGCAGTTCTTC; J gene: TRBJ2-1; V gene: TRBV12-3/TRBV12-4; D gene: TRBD2; clone size: many
CDR3 protein: CASSLVGSNTGELFF; CDR3 DNA: TGTGCCAGCAGCTTAGTAGGATCGAACACCGGGGAGCTGTTTTTT; J gene: TRBJ2-2; V gene: TRBV13; D gene: .; clone size: .
CDR3 protein: CSVDYAYNEQFF; CDR3 DNA: TGCAGCGTTGACTATGCCTACAATGAGCAGTTCTTC; J gene: TRBJ2-1; V gene: TRBV29-1; D gene: .; clone size: many
CDR3 protein: CASSSSDFHEKLFF; CDR3 DNA: .; J gene: TRBJ1-4; V gene: TRBV2; D gene: .; clone size: few
CDR3 protein: CASSRSTNEKLFF; CDR3 DNA: TGCGCCAGCAGCCGTTCAACTAATGAAAAACTGTTTTTT; J gene: TRBJ1-4; V gene: TRBV5-1; D gene: .; clone size: .
CDR3 protein: CASSLGDRVRAETQHF; CDR3 DNA: TGTGCCAGCAGCTTGGGTGACAGGGTGAGGGCAGAGACCCAGCATTTT; J gene: TRBJ1-5; V gene: TRBV5-5; D gene: TRBD1; clone size: .
CDR3 protein: CASSEPGRNSPLHF; CDR3 DNA: TGTGCCAGCAGTGAGCCAGGGAGGAATTCACCCCTCCACTTT; J gene: TRBJ1-6; V gene: TRBV25-1; D gene: .; clone size: .
CDR3 protein: CSASPGRYNSPLHF; CDR3 DNA: TGCAGTGCTAGTCCTGGACGGTATAATTCACCCCTCCACTTT; J gene: TRBJ1-6; V gene: TRBV20-1; D gene: .; clone size: .
CDR3 protein: CASSQQTKRGYTF; CDR3 DNA: TGTGCCAGCAGCCAACAAACCAAGCGGGGCTACACCTTC; J gene: TRBJ1-2; V gene: TRBV14; D gene: .; clone size: many
CDR3 protein: CATSYRGNNSPLHF; CDR3 DNA: TGTGCCACCAGTTACAGGGGTAATAATTCACCCCTCCACTTT; J gene: TRBJ1-6; V gene: TRBV24-1; D gene: TRBD1; clone size: .
CDR3 protein: CASSLSSGTGFYGYTF; CDR3 DNA: TGTGCCAGCAGCTTATCTTCCGGGACAGGGTTCTATGGCTACACCTTC; J gene: TRBJ1-2; V gene: TRBV7-9; D gene: TRBD1; clone size: .
CDR3 protein: CASSLSRTGVGYGYTF; CDR3 DNA: TGTGCCAGCAGTTTGTCCAGGACAGGGGTTGGGTATGGCTACACCTTC; J gene: TRBJ1-2; V gene: TRBV12-3/TRBV12-4; D gene: TRBD1; clone size: .
CDR3 protein: CASSMWGEAETQYF; CDR3 DNA: TGTGCCAGTAGTATGTGGGGAGAGGCGGAGACCCAGTACTTC; J gene: TRBJ2-5; V gene: TRBV19; D gene: .; clone size: .
CDR3 protein: CASSLQGAAGNTIYF; CDR3 DNA: TGTGCCAGCAGTTTACAGGGGGCAGCTGGAAACACCATATATTTT; J gene: TRBJ1-3; V gene: TRBV6-5; D gene: TRBD1; clone size: many
CDR3 protein: CAWRRRSYEQYF; CDR3 DNA: TGTGCCTGGAGAAGGAGGTCCTACGAGCAGTACTTC; J gene: TRBJ2-7; V gene: TRBV30; D gene: .; clone size: many
CDR3 protein: CSARRRDKLFF; CDR3 DNA: TGCAGTGCTAGACGGCGGGACAAACTGTTTTTT; J gene: TRBJ1-4; V gene: TRBV20-1; D gene: .; clone size: .
CDR3 protein: CASSLATGYYEQYF; CDR3 DNA: TGTGCCAGCAGCTTAGCGACAGGGTACTACGAGCAGTACTTC; J gene: TRBJ2-7; V gene: TRBV7-2; D gene: TRBD1; clone size: .
CDR3 protein: CAWSVDNSNQPQHF; CDR3 DNA: TGTGCCTGGAGTGTGGACAATAGCAATCAGCCCCAGCATTTT; J gene: TRBJ1-5; V gene: TRBV30; D gene: .; clone size: many
CDR3 protein: CATSDPGAGEGTDTQYF; CDR3 DNA: TGTGCCACCAGTGATCCCGGGGCAGGGGAAGGCACAGATACGCAGTATTTT; J gene: TRBJ2-3; V gene: TRBV24-1; D gene: .; clone size: many
CDR3 protein: CSVTGTRNEQYF; CDR3 DNA: TGCAGCGTTACCGGGACTAGAAATGAGCAGTATTTT; J gene: TRBJ2-3; V gene: TRBV29-1; D gene: TRBD2; clone size: few
CDR3 protein: CASSRDRGDPYF; CDR3 DNA: TGCGCCAGCAGCCGGGACAGGGGCGATCCGTACTTC; J gene: TRBJ2-7; V gene: TRBV5-1; D gene: TRBD1; clone size: many
CDR3 protein: CASSTGQGRADTQYF; CDR3 DNA: TGTGCCAGCAGCACCGGACAGGGTAGGGCAGATACGCAGTATTTT; J gene: TRBJ2-3; V gene: TRBV9; D gene: TRBD1; clone size: .
CDR3 protein: CASSPGTNEKLFF; CDR3 DNA: TGTGCCAGCAGCCCCGGAACTAATGAAAAACTGTTTTTT; J gene: TRBJ1-4; V gene: TRBV7-3; D gene: .; clone size: .
CDR3 protein: CASGGLALNF; CDR3 DNA: TGTGCCAGCGGGGGACTAGCGTTGAACTTC; J gene: TRBJ2-5; V gene: TRBV3-1; D gene: TRBD2; clone size: many
CDR3 protein: CASSLGTGGELFF; CDR3 DNA: TGTGCCAGCAGCCTCGGGACGGGCGGGGAGCTGTTTTTT; J gene: TRBJ2-2; V gene: TRBV3-1; D gene: .; clone size: many
CDR3 protein: CSVTGTYYNEQFF; CDR3 DNA: TGCAGCGTTACCGGGACCTATTACAATGAGCAGTTCTTC; J gene: TRBJ2-1; V gene: TRBV29-1; D gene: .; clone size: .
CDR3 protein: CASSLALAGDTQYF; CDR3 DNA: TGCGCCAGCAGCTTGGCACTAGCGGGCGATACGCAGTATTTT; J gene: TRBJ2-3; V gene: TRBV5-1; D gene: TRBD2; clone size: .